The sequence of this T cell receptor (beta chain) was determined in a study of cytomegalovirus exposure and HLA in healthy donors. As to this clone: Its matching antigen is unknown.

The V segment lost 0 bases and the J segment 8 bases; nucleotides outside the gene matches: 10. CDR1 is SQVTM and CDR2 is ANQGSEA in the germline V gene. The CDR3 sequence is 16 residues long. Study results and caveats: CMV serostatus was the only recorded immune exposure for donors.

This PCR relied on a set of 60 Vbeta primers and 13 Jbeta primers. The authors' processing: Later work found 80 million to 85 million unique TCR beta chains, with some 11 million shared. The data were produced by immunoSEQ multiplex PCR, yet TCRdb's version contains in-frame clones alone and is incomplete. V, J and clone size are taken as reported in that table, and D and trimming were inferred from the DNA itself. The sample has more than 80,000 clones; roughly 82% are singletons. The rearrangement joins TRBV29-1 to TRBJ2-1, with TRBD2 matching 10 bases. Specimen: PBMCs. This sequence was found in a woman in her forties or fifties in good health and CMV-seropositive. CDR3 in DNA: TGCAGCGTTGAAGATAGTAAGCGGGGGGGCTCCTATGAGCAGTTCTTC. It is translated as CSVEDSKRGGSYEQFF.